A selection of T cell receptor beta chains follows, all from one sample in a study of siplizumab effects on memory and regulatory T cells. Repertoires were generated with immunoSEQ multiplex PCR, while TCRdb's copy carries only in-frame clones and drops some. The top ten hold 17% of the sample, which has approximately 50,000 clones, 93% seen once. Sequencing was performed on CD8+ T cells sorted from blood. These receptor sequences come from a human donor in good health. The conserved cysteine and the conserved F or W are not part of the CDR3 here.

TRBV11-2 ASSWGTDIRYEQY
TRBV2 ASMYGRAF
TRBV9 ASSRDASPYEQY
TRBV6-1 ASSGTPQYNEQF
TRBV2 ASSDRAIGISYEQY
TRBV11-3 ASSLDLGTGSPDTQY
TRBV11-2 ASSPYYHEQF
TRBV4-1 ASSTRLADYNEQF
TRBV13 ASSSPGGGELF
TRBV5-1 ASSPQGQWDNEQF
TRBV7-9 ASSLPWDRAYEQY
TRBV7-2 ASSLRTLGGYT
TRBV6-5 ASSDTHSNQPQH
TRBV14 ASSQDSSPRLYEQY
TRBV4-2 ASGDGTADTQY
TRBV18 ASSPRDYQPQH
TRBV6-6 ASSYSPGSGEQF
TRBV12-5 ASGLGGLYEQY
TRBV4-1 ASSQDTQGGLGSYEQY
TRBV7-6 ASSLDPEYEQY
TRBV6-5 ASSPGQGTEAF
TRBV29-1 SVESDYEQY
TRBV5-3 ASSFWGVDAF
TRBV9 ASSVEVTQETQY
TRBV6-5 ASSPRQNNEQF
TRBV7-8 ASSVEQENQPQH
TRBV19 ASTPPGGYEQY
TRBV28 ASSSRLAVYTGELF
TRBV4-2 ASSQESSAGAYEQY
TRBV10-2 ASSETLNTGVIRGTQY
TRBV28 ASSFWGAQNQPQH
TRBV27 ATGQGTGELF
TRBV9 ASSRRDWEVDTQY
TRBV14 ASSPQNTDTQY
TRBV5-6 ASSLYQTGGFDYEQY
TRBV6-1 ASSESDRGIGETQY
TRBV4-2 ASSQASSGSTDTQY
TRBV9 ASSVVGSSYEQY
TRBV28 ASSSLSLAGGPMNEQF
TRBV27 ASSWGETQY
TRBV7-6 ASSLGGGGYT
TRBV7-3 ASSFDRADTGELF
TRBV4-1 ASSQEFRGWELF
TRBV30 AWSVTGESSYT
TRBV9 ASSAPGQSNTEAF
TRBV13 ASTQAGPRYGNTIY
TRBV6-5 ASKLAGGNEQY
TRBV19 ASHSSGRPVDTQY
TRBV10-3 AISPFGRWYGYT
TRBV5-4 ASSLDGLAPLREETQY
TRBV4-1 ASSQPRWTRGAF